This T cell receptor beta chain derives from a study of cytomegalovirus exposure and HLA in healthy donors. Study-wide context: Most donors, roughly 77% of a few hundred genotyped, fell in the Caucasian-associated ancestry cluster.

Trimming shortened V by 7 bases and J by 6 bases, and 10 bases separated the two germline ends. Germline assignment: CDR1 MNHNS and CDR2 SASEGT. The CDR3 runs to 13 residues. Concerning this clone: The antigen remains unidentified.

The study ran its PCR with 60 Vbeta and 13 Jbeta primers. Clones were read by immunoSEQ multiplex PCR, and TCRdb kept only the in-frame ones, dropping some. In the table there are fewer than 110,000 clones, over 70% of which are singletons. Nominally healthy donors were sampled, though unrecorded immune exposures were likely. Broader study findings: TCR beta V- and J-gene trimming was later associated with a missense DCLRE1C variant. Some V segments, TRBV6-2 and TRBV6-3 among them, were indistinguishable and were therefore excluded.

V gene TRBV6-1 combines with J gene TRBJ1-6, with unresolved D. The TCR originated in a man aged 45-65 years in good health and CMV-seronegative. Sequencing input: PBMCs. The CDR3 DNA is TGTGCCAGCAAGGAGGGCCTTAATTCACCCCTCCACTTT. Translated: CASKEGLNSPLHF.